One and the same sample provided the 28 T cell receptor beta chains below, sequenced in a study of human thymus T cells. Assay: immunoSEQ multiplex PCR; the TCRdb copy retains only in-frame clones and omits some. The data hold 55,000 to 70,000 clones, with 94% observed a single time. Sequenced input: blood. These receptors came from a boy in the first two years of life with a congenital heart defect but otherwise immunologically healthy.

In its sample, this clone was seen a few times. The rearrangement joins TRBV4-1 to TRBJ2-5; 7 nucleotides align to TRBD1. The CDR3 contains 14 residues. Germline assignment: CDR1 MGHRA and CDR2 YSYEKL. With V trimmed by 5 bases and J by 3 bases, 6 bases remained unmatched. In DNA, the CDR3 is TGCGCCAGCAGCTCTAGGACAGGAAAAGAGACCCAGTACTTC. Its protein is CASSSRTGKETQYF.

In its sample, this clone is medium-sized. The CDR3 loop reads CASSEWTGDTGELFF. Written as DNA, the CDR3 is TGTGCCAGCAGTGAATGGACAGGGGACACCGGGGAGCTGTTTTTT. The rearrangement joins TRBV2 to TRBJ2-2, with 9 bases lining up with TRBD1. Germline loops: CDR1 SNHLY, CDR2 FYNNEI. V lost 2 bases, J lost 3 bases, and 1 base stayed unmatched. The length of the CDR3 is 15 residues.

The chain links TRBV6-5 to TRBJ2-7, with D tentatively TRBD2 (7 bases). Germline CDR1 MNHEY, CDR2 SVGAGI. Trimming took off 5 bases at V and 0 bases at J, with 14 bases between the two ends. The CDR3 is 15 amino acids. CDR3 protein: CASSPQGGASYEQYF. CDR3 sequence (DNA): TGTGCCAGCAGTCCCCAAGGGGGGGCCTCCTACGAGCAGTACTTC.

Here the CDR3 DNA reads TGTGCCAGCAGCCGGACAGGGAGGATGGATACGCAGTATTTT. Translation: CASSRTGRMDTQYF. This chain links TRBV5-5 with TRBJ2-3; 8 nucleotides match TRBD1. Per the germline V gene, CDR1 is SGHKS and CDR2 is YYEKEE (reference sequence). The junction had 7 bases not matched to a gene; V was cut back by 4 bases and J by 6 bases. The CDR3 runs to 14 residues.

The gene calls are TRBV7-9 and TRBJ1-2; no clear D gene. There are 16 residues in the CDR3. V gave up 7 bases and J gave up 7 bases, with 25 bases separating them. Germline CDR1 and CDR2: SEHNR and FQNEAQ (reference sequence). CDR3 residues: CASITHTGEYSSGYTF. The CDR3 DNA follows: TGTGCCAGCATCACCCATACCGGGGAATATAGTAGTGGCTACACCTTC.

This chain links TRBV6-6 with TRBJ1-5; D call uncertain. Germline V CDR1 and CDR2: MNHNY, SVGAGI (reference sequence). The CDR3 spans 13 residues. The germline V and J ends were trimmed by 2 bases and 5 bases, with 7 bases remaining between them. The CDR3 sequence is CASSYLRDQPQHF. CDR3 sequence (DNA): TGTGCCAGCAGTTACCTGCGAGATCAGCCCCAGCATTTT.

The chain has TRBV18 and TRBJ2-1; 12 nucleotides align to TRBD2. The CDR3 covers 15 residues. The junction had 3 bases not matched to a gene; V was cut back by 3 bases and J by 6 bases. Germline-derived CDR1 and CDR2 are KGHSH and LQKENI. CDR3 region: CASSPLAGGGNEQFF. The DNA of the CDR3 is TGTGCCAGCTCACCGCTAGCGGGAGGGGGCAATGAGCAGTTCTTC.

CDR3 amino acids: CASSPMTAGETQYF. CDR3 sequence (DNA): TGTGCCAGCAGTCCGATGACGGCCGGAGAGACCCAGTACTTC. This sequence joins TRBV27 and TRBJ2-5; D remains unclear. V lost 5 bases and J lost 4, with 14 bases in between. Germline V gives CDR1 MNHEY, CDR2 SMNVEV (reference sequence). The CDR3 spans 14 residues.

The chain uses TRBV21-1 and TRBJ1-4. TRBV21-1 represents a pseudogene. The CDR3 is made up of 17 amino acids. This CDR3 is CASSNRLGGAKDEKLFF. In DNA form, the CDR3 reads TGTGCCAGCAGCAATCGCTTAGGGGGGGCGAAGGATGAAAAACTGTTTTTT.

The V call is TRBV5-6, the J call TRBJ2-3, with 8 bases matching TRBD2. V shed 0 bases, J shed 6 bases, and the junction held 6 bases outside the gene matches. Germline-derived CDR1 and CDR2 are SGHDT and YYEEEE. CDR3 length equals 15 residues. The CDR3, as DNA: TGTGCCAGCAGCTTGGAGGTAGCGGGAACCGATACGCAGTATTTT. Its translation is CASSLEVAGTDTQYF.

The V call is TRBV7-2, the J call TRBJ1-4; no definite D call. Germline V gene sequence: CDR1 SGHTA, CDR2 FQGNSA. This CDR3 spans 13 amino acids. V was trimmed by 5 bases and J by 4 bases, leaving 8 bases between them. CDR3 DNA sequence: TGTGCCAGCAGCCCAAGAGTTAATGAAAAACTGTTTTTT. Translating it yields CASSPRVNEKLFF.

V gene TRBV7-2 combines with J gene TRBJ1-2; 7 bases fit TRBD1. Germline CDR1 and CDR2: SGHTA and FQGNSA. The CDR3 is made up of 14 amino acids. The V gene end was trimmed by 1 base and the J gene end by 8 bases; junction bases not matched to a gene: 7. CDR3 region: CASSLDRQGQGYTF. The CDR3 bases are TGTGCCAGCAGCTTAGACCGACAGGGACAAGGCTACACCTTC.

This clone was detected once. The chain has TRBV2 and TRBJ2-5; TRBD1 agrees at 8 bases. The trim removed 3 bases at V and 4 bases at J, leaving 7 bases unmatched. This CDR3 comprises 15 residues. In germline, CDR1 is SNHLY, CDR2 FYNNEI. The CDR3 sequence is CASSEQGAPPETQYF. The DNA of the CDR3 is TGTGCCAGCAGTGAGCAGGGGGCCCCCCCAGAGACCCAGTACTTC.

The chain is built from TRBV5-6 and TRBJ1-1; TRBD1 matches 10 bases. Trimming took 6 bases from V and 5 from J; bases not matched to a gene: 4. Germline V lookup: CDR1 SGHDT, CDR2 YYEEEE. The CDR3 covers 13 residues. CDR3 nucleotide sequence: TGTGCCAGCACGACAGGGGGCGGTACTGAAGCTTTCTTT. This sequence encodes CASTTGGGTEAFF.

The V gene is TRBV7-2, the J gene TRBJ2-7, with D tentatively TRBD1 (6 bases). Germline V gene sequence: CDR1 SGHTA, CDR2 FQGNSA. There are 14 residues in the CDR3. V was trimmed by 6 bases and J by 6 bases, leaving 18 bases between them. The CDR3 reads CASSPRAAGVEQYF. The CDR3 nucleotides are TGTGCCAGCAGTCCCCGCGCGGCAGGGGTCGAGCAGTACTTC. Complete variable domain (other parts from reference TRBV7-2 and TRBJ2-7): GAGVSQSPSNKVTEKGKDVELRCDPISGHTALYWYRQSLGQGLEFLIYFQGNSAPDKSGLPSDRFSAERTGGSVSTLTIQRTQQEDSAVYLCASSPRAAGVEQYFGPGTRLTVT.

The rearrangement links TRBV4-3 to TRBJ1-4; D is perhaps TRBD1 (6 bases). This CDR3 region has 14 residues. CDR1 is LGHNA and CDR2 is YSLEER in the germline V gene. V lost 0 bases and J 7 bases, leaving 9 bases between the germline ends. Here the CDR3 DNA reads TGCGCCAGCAGCCAAGAACAGGGACTTGAAAAACTGTTTTTT. Translated: CASSQEQGLEKLFF.

The chain carries TRBV11-3 and TRBJ2-1, with 8 nucleotides matching TRBD2. J gave up 8 bases and V 0 bases, and 3 bases lay outside the gene matches. CDR1 and CDR2 (germline): SGHNT, YENEEA. The CDR3 has 14 residues. Here the CDR3 DNA reads TGTGCCAGCAGCTTAGAAGGGACTAGGGATGAGCAGTTCTTC. The encoded protein is CASSLEGTRDEQFF.

The chain has TRBV2 and TRBJ1-1; 7 nucleotides match TRBD1. J lost 0 bases, V lost 6 bases, and 4 bases had no gene match. Germline values: CDR1 SNHLY, CDR2 FYNNEI. The CDR3 totals 14 residues. CDR3 sequence reads: CASRRGGMNTEAFF. Written as DNA, the CDR3 is TGTGCCAGCAGAAGAGGGGGCATGAACACTGAAGCTTTCTTT. Looking up the rest from reference TRBV2 and TRBJ1-1 gives the full variable domain: EPEVTQTPSHQVTQMGQEVILRCVPISNHLYFYWYRQILGQKVEFLVSFYNNEISEKSEIFDDQFSVERPDGSNFTLKIRSTKLEDSAMYFCASRRGGMNTEAFFGQGTRLTVV.

CDR3 loop: CSARWDTEAFF. The CDR3 coding sequence is TGCAGTGCGAGGTGGGACACTGAAGCTTTCTTT. V and J are TRBV20-1 and TRBJ1-1; D is uncertain. In germline, CDR1 is DFQATT, CDR2 SNEGSKA (reference sequence). V lost 6 bases and J lost 3, with 8 bases in between. The CDR3 contains 11 residues.

V and J are TRBV28 and TRBJ1-1; tentative D call: TRBD1 (5 bases). Trimming shortened V by 6 bases and J by 3 bases, and 17 bases separated the two germline ends. Germline V gives CDR1 MDHEN, CDR2 SYDVKM. The CDR3 extends over 15 amino acids. This CDR3 is CASSTPGRRDTEAFF. As DNA, the CDR3 is TGTGCCAGCAGCACCCCGGGGCGACGGGACACTGAAGCTTTCTTT.

V gene TRBV6-1 combines with J gene TRBJ1-2, with TRBD1 identical over 11 bases. V lost 6 bases to trimming and J lost 3 bases; unmatched junction nucleotides: 6. The CDR3 has 15 residues. Per the germline V gene, CDR1 is MNHNS and CDR2 is SASEGT. CDR3 sequence reads: CASSSRTGGYYGYTF. CDR3 in DNA: TGTGCCAGCAGCTCCAGGACAGGGGGCTACTATGGCTACACCTTC.

The rearrangement joins TRBV5-1 to TRBJ2-3; the D gene is possibly TRBD1 (6 bases). With 2 bases removed from V and 2 bases from J, the gap between germline ends came to 12 bases. CDR3 length: 15 residues. The germline V gene has CDR1 SGHRS and CDR2 YFSETQ. This CDR3 reads CASSFTDRNTDTQYF. CDR3 DNA: TGCGCCAGCAGCTTCACGGACAGAAACACAGATACGCAGTATTTT.

J is TRBJ2-5 and V is TRBV27; the D is unclear. The CDR3 is 13 residues long. V lost 2 bases and J lost 1, with 5 bases in between. Germline V CDR1 and CDR2: MNHEY, SMNVEV (reference sequence). In nucleotides, the CDR3 is TGTGCCAGCAGTTTAGTTGCCCAAGAGACCCAGTACTTC. It is translated as CASSLVAQETQYF.

V gene TRBV19 combines with J gene TRBJ2-7; possible D gene TRBD2, 5 bases. Germline V gives CDR1 LNHDA, CDR2 SQIVND (reference sequence). Trimming removed 3 bases at V and 7 bases at J, with 19 bases between. The length of the CDR3 is 15 residues. The CDR3 nucleotides read TGTGCCAGTAGTATCTCGCTAGCACCTCCCAGGGAGCAGTACTTC. Its protein is CASSISLAPPREQYF. The full variable domain, completed using reference TRBV19 and TRBJ2-7, is DGGITQSPKYLFRKEGQNVTLSCEQNLNHDAMYWYRQDPGQGLRLIYYSQIVNDFQKGDIAEGYSVSREKKESFPLTVTSAQKNPTAFYLCASSISLAPPREQYFGPGTRLTVT.

The chain carries TRBV19 and TRBJ2-2; TRBD2 aligns across 8 bases. Trimming removed 1 base from V and 8 bases from J; junction bases left unmatched: 15. This CDR3 region has 18 residues. The germline V gene has CDR1 LNHDA and CDR2 SQIVND (reference sequence). CDR3 DNA: TGTGCCAGTAGTATAGCAGGGGCGGGAGGCCGCGTTCTGGGGGAGCTGTTTTTT. This codes for CASSIAGAGGRVLGELFF.

The V gene is TRBV28, the J gene TRBJ2-7, with 10 positions matching TRBD2. This CDR3 comprises 17 residues. Trimming removed 2 bases from V and 5 bases from J; junction bases left unmatched: 12. Germline V lookup: CDR1 MDHEN, CDR2 SYDVKM. CDR3 nucleotides: TGTGCCAGCAGTTTACCCGCGTGGCTAGCGGGAGTCAACGAGCAGTACTTC. It encodes CASSLPAWLAGVNEQYF.

This chain joins TRBV9 and TRBJ2-2; D remains unclear. Germline V gives CDR1 SGDLS, CDR2 YYNGEE. The germline V and J ends were trimmed by 0 bases and 6 bases, with 18 bases remaining between them. The CDR3 totals 17 residues. Here the CDR3 DNA reads TGTGCCAGCAGCGTAGCCTCCATTAGTGCGGCCTCCGGGGAGCTGTTTTTT. Protein sequence: CASSVASISAASGELFF.

The chain is built from TRBV5-6 and TRBJ1-5; D gene unclear. The V gene lost 1 base and the J gene lost 4 bases, with 3 bases spanning the gap. Germline V gives CDR1 SGHDT, CDR2 YYEEEE. CDR3 length: 12 residues. DNA of the CDR3: TGTGCCAGCAGCTTGTCTAATCAGCCCCAGCATTTT. Translating gives CASSLSNQPQHF.